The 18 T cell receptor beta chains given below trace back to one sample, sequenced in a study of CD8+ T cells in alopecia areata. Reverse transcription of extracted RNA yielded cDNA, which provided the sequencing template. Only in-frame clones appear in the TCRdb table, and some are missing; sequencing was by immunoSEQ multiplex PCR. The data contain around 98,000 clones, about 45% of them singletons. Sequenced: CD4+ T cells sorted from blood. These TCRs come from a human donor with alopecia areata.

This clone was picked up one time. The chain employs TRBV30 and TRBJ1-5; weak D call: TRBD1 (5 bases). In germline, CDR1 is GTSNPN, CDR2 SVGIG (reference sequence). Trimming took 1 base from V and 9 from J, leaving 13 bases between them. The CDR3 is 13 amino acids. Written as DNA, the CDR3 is TGTGCCTGGAGTGCAGCGACAGATGGGCCCCAGCATTTT. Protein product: CAWSAATDGPQHF.

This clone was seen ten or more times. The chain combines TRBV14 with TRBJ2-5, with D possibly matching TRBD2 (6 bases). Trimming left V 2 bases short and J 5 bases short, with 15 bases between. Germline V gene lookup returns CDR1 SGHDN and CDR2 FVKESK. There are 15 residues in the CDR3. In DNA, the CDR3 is TGTGCCAGCAGCCAATGGTCCCCAGCGGGTGAGACCCAGTACTTC. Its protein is CASSQWSPAGETQYF.

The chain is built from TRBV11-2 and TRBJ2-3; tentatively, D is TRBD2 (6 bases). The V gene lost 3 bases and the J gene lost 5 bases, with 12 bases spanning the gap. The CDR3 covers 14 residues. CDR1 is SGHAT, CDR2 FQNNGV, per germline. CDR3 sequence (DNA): TGTGCCAGCAGCTTGGGACTTCCTCGAGATACGCAGTATTTT. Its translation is CASSLGLPRDTQYF.

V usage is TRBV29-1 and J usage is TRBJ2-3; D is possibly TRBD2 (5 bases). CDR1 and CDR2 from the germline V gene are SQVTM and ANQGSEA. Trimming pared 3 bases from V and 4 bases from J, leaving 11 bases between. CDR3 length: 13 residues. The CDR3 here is CSVDRGGSDTQYF. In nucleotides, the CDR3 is TGCAGCGTTGACCGGGGTGGGTCAGATACGCAGTATTTT.

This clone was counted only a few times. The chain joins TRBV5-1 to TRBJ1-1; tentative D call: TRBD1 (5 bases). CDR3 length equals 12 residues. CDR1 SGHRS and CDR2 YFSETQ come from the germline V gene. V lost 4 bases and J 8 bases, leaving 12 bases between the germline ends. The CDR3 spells CASSPEGSEAFF. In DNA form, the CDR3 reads TGCGCCAGCAGCCCGGAGGGGAGCGAAGCTTTCTTT.

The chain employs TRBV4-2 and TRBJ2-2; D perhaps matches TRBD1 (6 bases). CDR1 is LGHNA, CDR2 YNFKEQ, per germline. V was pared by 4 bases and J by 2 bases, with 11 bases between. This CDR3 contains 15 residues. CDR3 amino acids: CASSRGQFNTGELFF. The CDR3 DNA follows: TGTGCCAGCAGCCGAGGACAGTTCAACACCGGGGAGCTGTTTTTT.

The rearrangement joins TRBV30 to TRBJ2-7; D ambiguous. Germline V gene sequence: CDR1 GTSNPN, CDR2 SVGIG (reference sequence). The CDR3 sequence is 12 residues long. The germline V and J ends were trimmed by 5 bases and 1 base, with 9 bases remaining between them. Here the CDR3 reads CAWAGVSYEQYF. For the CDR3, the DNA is TGTGCCTGGGCAGGCGTTTCCTACGAGCAGTACTTC.

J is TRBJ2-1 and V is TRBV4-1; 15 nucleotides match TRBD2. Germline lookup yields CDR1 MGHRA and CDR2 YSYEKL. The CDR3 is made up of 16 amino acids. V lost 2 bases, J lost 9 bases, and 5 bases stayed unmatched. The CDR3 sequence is CASSQRTSGGAAEQFF. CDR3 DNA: TGCGCCAGCAGCCAAAGGACTAGCGGGGGGGCGGCTGAGCAGTTCTTC.

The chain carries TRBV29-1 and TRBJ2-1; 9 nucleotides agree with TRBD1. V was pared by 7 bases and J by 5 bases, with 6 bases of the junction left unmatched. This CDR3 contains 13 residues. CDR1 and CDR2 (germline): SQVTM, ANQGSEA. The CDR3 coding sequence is TGCAGCGGCGGACAGGGGTTTAACAATGAGCAGTTCTTC. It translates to CSGGQGFNNEQFF.

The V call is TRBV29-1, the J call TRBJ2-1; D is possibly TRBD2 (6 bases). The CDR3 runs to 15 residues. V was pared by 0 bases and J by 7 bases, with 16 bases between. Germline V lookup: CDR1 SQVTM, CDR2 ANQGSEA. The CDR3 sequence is CSVEDGKAGKNEQFF. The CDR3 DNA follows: TGCAGCGTTGAAGATGGGAAGGCGGGAAAAAATGAGCAGTTCTTC.

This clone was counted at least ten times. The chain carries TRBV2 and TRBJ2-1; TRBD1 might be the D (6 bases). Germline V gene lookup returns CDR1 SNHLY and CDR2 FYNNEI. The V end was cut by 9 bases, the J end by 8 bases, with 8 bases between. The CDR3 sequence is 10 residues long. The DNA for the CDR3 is TGTGCCAGACAGGGTTATGAGCAGTTCTTC. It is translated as CARQGYEQFF.

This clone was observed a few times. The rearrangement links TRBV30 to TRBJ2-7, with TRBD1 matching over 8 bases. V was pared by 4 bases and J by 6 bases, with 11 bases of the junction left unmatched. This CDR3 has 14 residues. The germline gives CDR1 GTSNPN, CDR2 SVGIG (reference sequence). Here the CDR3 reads CAWTRTGRGSEQYF. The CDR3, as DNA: TGTGCCTGGACCCGGACAGGGAGAGGGAGCGAGCAGTACTTC.

DNA of the CDR3: TGCGCCAGCAGTGAGGAATACGAGCAGTACTTC. Protein product: CASSEEYEQYF. The V gene is TRBV10-2, the J gene TRBJ2-7; D gene unclear. Trimming cost V 2 bases and J 4 bases, with 3 bases left between them. The CDR3 length is 11 residues. Germline loops: CDR1 WSHSY, CDR2 SAAADI.

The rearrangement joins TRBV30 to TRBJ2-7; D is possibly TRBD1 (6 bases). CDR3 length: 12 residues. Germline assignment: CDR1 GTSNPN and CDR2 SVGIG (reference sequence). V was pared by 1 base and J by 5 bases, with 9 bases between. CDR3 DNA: TGTGCCTGGAGTGACAGGGACCACGAGCAGTACTTC. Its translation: CAWSDRDHEQYF.

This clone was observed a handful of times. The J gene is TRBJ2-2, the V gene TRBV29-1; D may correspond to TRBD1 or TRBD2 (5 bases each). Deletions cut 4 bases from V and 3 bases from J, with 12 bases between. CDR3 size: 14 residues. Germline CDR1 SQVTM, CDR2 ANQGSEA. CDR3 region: CSVGVTADTGELFF. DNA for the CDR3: TGCAGCGTTGGGGTGACAGCGGACACCGGGGAGCTGTTTTTT.

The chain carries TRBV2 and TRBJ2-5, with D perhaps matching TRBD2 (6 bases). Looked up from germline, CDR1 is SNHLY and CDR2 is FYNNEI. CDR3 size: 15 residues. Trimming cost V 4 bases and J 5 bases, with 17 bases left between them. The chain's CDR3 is CASSGVKRGGETQYF. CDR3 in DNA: TGTGCCAGCAGTGGGGTCAAACGCGGAGGGGAGACCCAGTACTTC.

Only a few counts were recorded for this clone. CDR3 nucleotide sequence: TGCGCCAGCAGCTTTGGACAGGACTATGGCTACACCTTC. The encoded protein is CASSFGQDYGYTF. This chain joins TRBV5-1 and TRBJ1-2; 7 nucleotides match TRBD1. The CDR3 spans 13 residues. The J segment lost 3 bases and the V segment lost 2 bases, leaving 1 base of the junction unmatched. The V gene's germline CDR1 is SGHRS and CDR2 YFSETQ.

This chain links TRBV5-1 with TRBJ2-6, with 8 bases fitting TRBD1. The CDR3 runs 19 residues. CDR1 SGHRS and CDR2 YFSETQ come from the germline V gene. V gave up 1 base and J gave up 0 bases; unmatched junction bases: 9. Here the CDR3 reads CASSLSPGTGSSGANVLTF. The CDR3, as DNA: TGCGCCAGCAGCTTGAGTCCCGGGACAGGAAGCTCTGGGGCCAACGTCCTGACTTTC.